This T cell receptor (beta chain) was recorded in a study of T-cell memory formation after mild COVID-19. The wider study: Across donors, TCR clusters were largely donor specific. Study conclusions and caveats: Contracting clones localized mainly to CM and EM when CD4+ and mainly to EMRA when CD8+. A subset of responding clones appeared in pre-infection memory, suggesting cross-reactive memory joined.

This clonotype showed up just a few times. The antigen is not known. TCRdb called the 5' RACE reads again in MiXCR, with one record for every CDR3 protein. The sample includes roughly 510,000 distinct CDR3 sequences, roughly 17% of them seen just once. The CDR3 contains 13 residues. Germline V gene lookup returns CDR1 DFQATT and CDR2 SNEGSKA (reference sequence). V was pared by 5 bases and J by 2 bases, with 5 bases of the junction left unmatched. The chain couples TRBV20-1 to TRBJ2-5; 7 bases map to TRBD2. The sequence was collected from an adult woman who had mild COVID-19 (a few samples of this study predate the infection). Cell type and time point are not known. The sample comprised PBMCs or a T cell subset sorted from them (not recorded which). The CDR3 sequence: CSAVLALQETQYF. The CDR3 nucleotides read TGCAGTGCTGTACTAGCGCTACAAGAGACCCAGTACTTC.